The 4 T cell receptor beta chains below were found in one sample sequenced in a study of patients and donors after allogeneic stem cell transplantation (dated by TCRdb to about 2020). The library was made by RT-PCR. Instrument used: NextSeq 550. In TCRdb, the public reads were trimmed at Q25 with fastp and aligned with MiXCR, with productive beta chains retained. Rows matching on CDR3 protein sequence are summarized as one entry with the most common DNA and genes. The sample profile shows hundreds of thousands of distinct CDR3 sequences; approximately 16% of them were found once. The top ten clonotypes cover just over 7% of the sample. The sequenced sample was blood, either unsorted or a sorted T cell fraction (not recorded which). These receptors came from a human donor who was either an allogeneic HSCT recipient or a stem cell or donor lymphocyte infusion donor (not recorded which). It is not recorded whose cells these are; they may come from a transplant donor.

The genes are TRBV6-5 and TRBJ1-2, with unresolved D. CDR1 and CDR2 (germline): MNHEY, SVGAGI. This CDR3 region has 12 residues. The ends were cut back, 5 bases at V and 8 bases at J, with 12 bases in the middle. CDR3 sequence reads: CASSLGPTGYTF. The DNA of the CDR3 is TGTGCCAGCAGTCTCGGCCCGACAGGCTACACCTTC.

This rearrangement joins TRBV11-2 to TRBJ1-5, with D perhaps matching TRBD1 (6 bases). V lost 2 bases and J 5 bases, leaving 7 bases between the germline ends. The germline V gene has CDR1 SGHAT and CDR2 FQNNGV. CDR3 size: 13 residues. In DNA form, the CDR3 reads TGTGCCAGCAGCTTATACAGGGATCAGCCCCAGCATTTT. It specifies CASSLYRDQPQHF.

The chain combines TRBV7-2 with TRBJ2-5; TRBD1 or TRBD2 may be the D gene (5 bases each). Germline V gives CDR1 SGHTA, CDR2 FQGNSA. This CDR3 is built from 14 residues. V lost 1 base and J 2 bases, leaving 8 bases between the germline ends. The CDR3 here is CASSLVGPQETQYF. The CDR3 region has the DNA TGTGCCAGCAGCTTAGTGGGACCGCAAGAGACCCAGTACTTC.

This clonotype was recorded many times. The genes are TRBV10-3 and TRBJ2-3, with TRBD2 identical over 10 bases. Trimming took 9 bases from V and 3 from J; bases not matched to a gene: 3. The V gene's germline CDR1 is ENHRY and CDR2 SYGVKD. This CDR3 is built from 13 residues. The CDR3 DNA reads TGTGCCATTTTAGCGGGGGGAACAGATACGCAGTATTTT. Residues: CAILAGGTDTQYF.